This entry features one TCR beta chain sequence. The antigen is unknown. Per germline, CDR1 SGHTA and CDR2 FQGNSA. The CDR3 is made up of 14 amino acids. J was trimmed by 9 bases and V by 2 bases; bases with no gene match: 5. This sample was taken from a study of cytomegalovirus exposure and HLA in healthy donors. Study-level findings and limits: Looking again later, the authors saw that most CMV-associated TCR beta chains seemed HLA-restricted.

Nominally healthy donors were sampled, though unrecorded immune exposures were likely. With 60 Vbeta and 13 Jbeta primers, the PCR was carried out. Sequencing was performed with immunoSEQ multiplex PCR; in TCRdb, only in-frame clones are kept and a portion is missing. The sample comprises 150,000 to 200,000 clones, roughly 90% of which are singletons, and approximately 2% rests with the top ten. The V and J genes are TRBV7-2 and TRBJ2-1; 9 nucleotides align to TRBD1. The sequence came from a woman between 18 and 30 years old in good health and CMV-seronegative. Material: PBMCs. As DNA, the CDR3 is TGTGCCAGCAGCTTATGGGACAGGGCGTCTGAGCAGTTCTTC. Translating gives CASSLWDRASEQFF.